The 11 T cell receptor beta chains presented below share a single source sample, sequenced in a study of molecular identifiers for immune sequencing clone quantification. From the PCR reads, TCRdb called clonotypes with MiXCR, one entry per CDR3 protein. The top ten hold 0.65% to 0.75% of the sample, which has 300,000 to 400,000 distinct CDR3 sequences, roughly 24% seen once. The material sequenced was naive CD8+ T cells from blood, with Jurkat cell RNA spiked in. Subset here: FACS-sorted CD8+CD4-CCR7+CD45RA+ naive T cells. The receptors stem from a human donor in good health. Some libraries in this study had Jurkat cell RNA spiked in.

This chain uses TRBV4-1 with TRBJ2-3; no definite D call. V shed 2 bases and J shed 4 bases, with 13 bases lying between them. Germline V CDR1 and CDR2: MGHRA, YSYEKL. The CDR3 has 15 residues. CDR3 DNA: TGCGCCAGCAGCCAAATCGCCAGGAGCGCAGATACGCAGTATTTT. As protein: CASSQIARSADTQYF.

In its sample, this clonotype was seen once. The chain employs TRBV5-3 and TRBJ2-7, with 10 nucleotides matching TRBD2. TRBV5-3 is labeled an ORF, and its function is uncertain. The CDR3 covers 14 residues. The trim removed 8 bases at V and 3 bases at J, leaving 8 bases unmatched. In DNA form, the CDR3 reads TGTGCCAGCAACCCAAGGACTAGCGGCTACGAGCAGTACTTC. This translates into CASNPRTSGYEQYF.

There are a few counts of this clonotype. The rearrangement joins TRBV19 to TRBJ2-7; 7 bases are shared with TRBD1. Germline V CDR1 and CDR2: LNHDA, SQIVND (reference sequence). V was clipped by 2 bases and J by 7 bases; unmatched bases: 11. This CDR3 is built from 15 residues. As DNA, the CDR3 is TGTGCCAGTAGTATAAGCGGTCAGGGGGATGGGGAGCAGTACTTC. Translated, it gives CASSISGQGDGEQYF.

This sequence joins TRBV19 and TRBJ1-5; 8 bases agree with TRBD1. There are 16 residues in the CDR3. The V segment lost 5 bases and the J segment 2 bases; nucleotides outside the gene matches: 8. Germline V gives CDR1 LNHDA, CDR2 SQIVND (reference sequence). The CDR3, as DNA: TGTGCCAGTAGTGACTCTGACAGGGGCCGCAATCAGCCCCAGCATTTT. It codes for CASSDSDRGRNQPQHF.

V and J are TRBV12-3 or TRBV12-4 and TRBJ2-3, with 8 nucleotides matching TRBD2. This CDR3 comprises 15 residues. V was pared by 6 bases and J by 4 bases, with 9 bases of the junction left unmatched. The CDR3 is CASSHLGRAPDTQYF. CDR3 nucleotide sequence: TGTGCCAGCAGCCATCTCGGGAGGGCTCCAGATACGCAGTATTTT.

The chain combines TRBV4-2 with TRBJ2-5, with D possibly matching TRBD2 (6 bases). With 1 base removed from V and 9 bases from J, the gap between germline ends came to 18 bases. The length of the CDR3 is 15 residues. Germline CDR1 LGHNA, CDR2 YNFKEQ. CDR3 sequence: CASSQVWFGEAPQYF. The DNA for the CDR3 is TGTGCCAGCAGCCAAGTTTGGTTCGGGGAGGCGCCCCAGTACTTC.

This clonotype has at least ten counts. The chain combines TRBV5-6 with TRBJ2-3; no reliable D call. The CDR3 consists of 13 residues. V lost 2 bases and J lost 7, with 11 bases in between. Germline CDR1 SGHDT, CDR2 YYEEEE. The CDR3 DNA follows: TGTGCCAGCAGCTTCGGATTCCGACATACGCAGTATTTT. Amino acid sequence: CASSFGFRHTQYF.

The V and J genes are TRBV5-6 and TRBJ2-7, with D possibly matching TRBD1 (5 bases). The V and J ends lost 3 bases and 2 bases respectively, with 12 bases between them. Germline V gives CDR1 SGHDT, CDR2 YYEEEE. CDR3 length: 14 amino acids. CDR3 region: CASSSRVFPYEQYF. As DNA, the CDR3 is TGTGCCAGCAGCTCCAGGGTTTTCCCCTACGAGCAGTACTTC.

The chain employs TRBV2 and TRBJ2-3; 7 positions match TRBD1. Per the germline V gene, CDR1 is SNHLY and CDR2 is FYNNEI. V lost 5 bases to trimming and J lost 1 base; unmatched junction nucleotides: 3. The CDR3 runs to 14 residues. In nucleotides, the CDR3 is TGTGCCAGCAGTAAGACAGGGCGCACAGATACGCAGTATTTT. It codes for CASSKTGRTDTQYF.

This clonotype came up a few times. The junction does not match germline at one end; this may be a read error. The DNA for the CDR3 is TGCAGCGTTGAAGATCAAGGACAGGGAGAGGCCCAGTACTTC. This gives the protein CSVEDQGQGEAQYF. The gene calls are TRBV29-1 and TRBJ2-5, with 8 bases aligning to TRBD1. CDR1 SQVTM and CDR2 ANQGSEA come from the germline V gene. This CDR3 has 14 residues.

Details on this clonotype: One base away lies a much larger clone, so this may be a sequencing read error. The chain employs TRBV2 and TRBJ2-7; D is possibly TRBD2 (6 bases). Trimming pared 11 bases from V and 2 bases from J, leaving 10 bases between. Germline CDR1 and CDR2: SNHLY and FYNNEI. This CDR3 is built from 11 residues. In DNA form, the CDR3 reads TGTGCCGGAGGGGCGACCTACGAGCAGTACTTC. Its translation: CAGGATYEQYF.